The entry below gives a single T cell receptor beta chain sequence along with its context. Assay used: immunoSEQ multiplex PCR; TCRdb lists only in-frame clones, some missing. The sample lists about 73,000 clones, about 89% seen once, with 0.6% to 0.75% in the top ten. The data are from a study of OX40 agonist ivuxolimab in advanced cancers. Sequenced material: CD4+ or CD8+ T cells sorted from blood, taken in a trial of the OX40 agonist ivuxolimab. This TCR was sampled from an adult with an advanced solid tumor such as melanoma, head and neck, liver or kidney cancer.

The CDR3 is CASTGGDRVLLAKNIQYF. The CDR3 nucleotides are TGTGCCAGCACCGGGGGGGACAGGGTTTTGTTGGCCAAAAACATTCAGTACTTC. The V call is TRBV21-1, the J call TRBJ2-4; the DNA was not used to check the table's D call, TRBD1. TRBV21-1 is a pseudogene. There are 18 residues in the CDR3.